A selection of T cell receptor beta chains follows, all from one sample in a study of blood T cell repertoires in COVID-19. Generated by immunoSEQ multiplex PCR, the TCRdb table keeps only in-frame clones and is missing some. The sample lists just over 95,000 clones, roughly 80% occurring once. Sequenced: peripheral blood. The receptors originated from a man older than 75 with acute or convalescent COVID-19. Each CDR3 is given with its conserved first and last residue. A D gene is named only where the DNA matches it firmly. Part of the rows lack a size; the others show once, few, many or a class for expanded clones.

V gene	clone size	D gene	J gene	CDR3 protein	CDR3 DNA
TRBV4-1	-	-	TRBJ1-1	CASSQGRGASEAFF	TGCGCCAGCAGCCAAGGGCGGGGGGCGAGTGAAGCTTTCTTT
TRBV30	-	-	TRBJ1-5	CAWSGQNNQPQHF	TGTGCCTGGAGCGGACAGAACAATCAGCCCCAGCATTTT
TRBV25-1	-	TRBD1	TRBJ2-7	CASSESPTGDYEQYF	TGTGCCAGCAGTGAATCCCCGACAGGGGATTACGAACAGTACTTC
TRBV10-1	-	-	TRBJ2-7	CASSESIAPYEQYF	TGCGCCAGCAGTGAGTCTATAGCGCCCTACGAGCAGTACTTC
TRBV5-3	once	TRBD1	TRBJ2-1	CARSPRTGSHEQFF	TGTGCCAGAAGCCCGAGGACAGGCAGCCATGAGCAGTTCTTC
TRBV6-5	-	TRBD1	TRBJ2-7	CASRRGDRDSYEQYF	TGTGCCAGCAGGCGCGGGGACAGGGACTCCTACGAGCAGTACTTC
TRBV5-4	-	-	TRBJ2-1	CASSLSSDSYNEQFF	TGTGCCAGCAGCCTGTCTAGCGACTCCTACAATGAGCAGTTCTTC
TRBV5-4	-	TRBD1	TRBJ1-3	CASSGQAGPGNTIYF	TGTGCCAGCAGCGGACAGGCGGGCCCCGGAAACACCATATATTTT
TRBV10-2	-	TRBD1	TRBJ2-6	CASIKQGGPGANVLTF	TGCGCCAGCATAAAACAGGGGGGTCCTGGGGCCAACGTCCTGACTTTC
TRBV15	-	-	TRBJ1-4	CATSPRSPNEKLFF	TGTGCCACCAGCCCCCGGAGCCCTAATGAAAAACTGTTTTTT
TRBV5-1	-	-	TRBJ1-4	CASSPQVRTNEKLFF	TGCGCCAGCAGCCCACAGGTCAGAACTAATGAAAAACTGTTTTTT
TRBV30	-	TRBD1	TRBJ1-2	CARDRPNYGYTF	TGTGCCCGGGACAGGCCCAACTATGGCTACACCTTC
TRBV6-5	-	-	TRBJ1-1	CASTPSSNTEAFF	TGTGCCAGCACCCCCTCCTCGAACACTGAAGCTTTCTTT
TRBV5-8	few	TRBD1	TRBJ2-5	CASSPTGIRQETQYF	TGTGCCAGCAGCCCGACAGGGATTCGTCAAGAGACCCAGTACTTC
TRBV7-2	-	TRBD2	TRBJ2-7	CASRAGLAVTYEQYF	TGTGCCAGCAGGGCGGGACTAGCTGTGACCTACGAGCAGTACTTC
TRBV27	-	-	TRBJ1-6	CASSLGWGDSPLHF	TGTGCCAGCAGTTTAGGGTGGGGAGACTCACCCCTCCACTTT
TRBV7-9	-	-	TRBJ2-7	CASSTMAGTYEQYF	TGTGCCAGCAGCACAATGGCGGGGACCTACGAGCAGTACTTC
TRBV7-8	-	TRBD2	TRBJ2-1	CASSLSKLAGGGNEQFF	TGTGCCAGCAGCTTATCAAAACTAGCGGGAGGTGGTAATGAGCAGTTCTTC
TRBV5-8	-	-	TRBJ1-3	CASSRWTVSGNTIYF	TGTGCCAGCAGCCGATGGACAGTCTCTGGAAACACCATATATTTT
TRBV7-8	-	TRBD2	TRBJ2-2	CASSLVREGGELFF	TGTGCCAGCAGCTTAGTGCGGGAGGGCGGGGAGCTGTTTTTT
TRBV30	once	TRBD2	TRBJ2-3	CAWRLAGGVDTQYF	TGTGCCTGGAGACTAGCGGGAGGTGTAGATACGCAGTATTTT
TRBV3-1/TRBV3-2	few	TRBD1	TRBJ2-2	CASSQSGGAGTGELFF	TGTGCCAGCAGCCAGTCAGGGGGCGCGGGAACCGGGGAGCTGTTTTTT
TRBV6-5	-	-	TRBJ1-2	CATEWGGSRGYTF	TGTGCCACGGAGTGGGGGGGTAGTCGCGGCTACACCTTC
TRBV5-4	-	TRBD1	TRBJ2-4	CASSHPGQGKNIQYF	TGTGCCAGCAGCCACCCTGGACAGGGCAAAAACATTCAGTACTTC
TRBV28	-	-	TRBJ1-2	CASSQLKTGGNGYTF	TGTGCCAGCAGTCAACTTAAGACAGGTGGAAACGGCTACACCTTC
TRBV4-3	once	-	TRBJ1-4	CASSQDQLEKLFF	TGCGCCAGCAGCCAAGATCAGTTAGAAAAACTGTTTTTT
TRBV18	-	TRBD2	TRBJ2-7	CASSRLAANYEQYF	TGTGCCAGCTCTCGACTAGCGGCAAACTACGAGCAGTACTTC
TRBV11-3	-	-	TRBJ2-1	CASRGVNNEQFF	TGTGCCAGCAGAGGGGTAAACAATGAGCAGTTCTTC
TRBV4-1	few	-	TRBJ1-2	CASSMAVAGYGYTF	TGCGCCTCAAGCATGGCGGTGGCGGGCTATGGCTACACCTTC
TRBV7-9	-	-	TRBJ1-5	CASSAQGNSNQPQHF	TGTGCCAGCAGCGCCCAGGGTAATAGCAATCAGCCCCAGCATTTT
TRBV5-6	-	-	TRBJ2-7	CASSLIGQDEQYF	TGTGCCAGCAGCTTGATTGGTCAGGACGAGCAGTACTTC
TRBV2	-	-	TRBJ1-6	CASRETEYSPLHF	TGTGCCAGCAGGGAGACAGAATACTCACCCCTCCACTTT
TRBV19	-	-	TRBJ1-1	CASRPGPMNTEAFF	TGTGCCAGTAGACCAGGCCCCATGAACACTGAAGCTTTCTTT
TRBV7-2	-	-	TRBJ2-5	CASSLVPGTETQYF	TGTGCCAGCAGCTTAGTTCCGGGTACAGAGACCCAGTACTTC
TRBV7-2	-	TRBD1	TRBJ1-1	CASSVRQGTGTEAFF	TGTGCCAGCAGCGTGCGACAGGGGACAGGCACTGAAGCTTTCTTT
TRBV5-1	-	TRBD2	TRBJ2-5	CASSSLAGVWETQYF	TGCGCCAGCAGCTCACTGGCGGGGGTTTGGGAGACCCAGTACTTC
TRBV18	once	-	TRBJ2-5	CASSPTGRETQYF	TGTGCCAGCTCACCCACAGGGAGAGAGACCCAGTACTTC
TRBV30	-	TRBD1	TRBJ1-5	CAWGTGLDQPQHF	TGTGCCTGGGGGACAGGGCTTGATCAGCCCCAGCATTTT
TRBV5-1	-	-	TRBJ1-4	CASTSGSANEKLFF	TGCGCCAGCACCTCAGGGTCGGCTAATGAAAAACTGTTTTTT
TRBV30	-	-	TRBJ2-3	CAWSVGGVGTDTQYF	TGTGCCTGGAGTGTAGGGGGGGTGGGCACAGATACGCAGTATTTT
TRBV27	-	TRBD1	TRBJ1-5	CASKDQGAGQPQHF	TGTGCCAGCAAAGATCAGGGGGCTGGGCAGCCCCAGCATTTT
TRBV4-3	-	-	TRBJ1-3	CASSQEPRGAGNTIYF	TGCGCCAGCAGCCAAGAGCCACGGGGTGCTGGAAACACCATATATTTT
TRBV11-2	-	TRBD1	TRBJ1-1	CASSTQGSGTGSMSFF	TGTGCCAGCAGCACCCAAGGTTCCGGGACAGGGTCTATGTCTTTCTTT
TRBV6-6	-	TRBD1	TRBJ1-6	CASSPRVRQGVGNSPLHF	TGTGCCAGCAGTCCCCGAGTCCGACAGGGCGTGGGGAATTCACCCCTCCACTTT
TRBV19	medium-sized	-	TRBJ1-5	CASKTWGGHQPQHF	TGTGCCAGTAAAACCTGGGGAGGTCATCAGCCCCAGCATTTT
TRBV10-2	-	-	TRBJ2-5	CASVRQGLETQYF	TGCGCCAGCGTGAGACAGGGACTGGAGACCCAGTACTTC
TRBV7-9	many	TRBD1	TRBJ1-1	CASRQPQGDYTEAFF	TGTGCCAGCAGGCAACCACAGGGGGACTACACTGAAGCTTTCTTT
TRBV18	-	-	TRBJ1-5	CASSPYRDNNQPQHF	TGTGCCAGCTCACCGTACCGGGACAACAATCAGCCCCAGCATTTT
TRBV29-1	-	-	TRBJ2-2	CSALPRGTGELFF	TGCAGCGCGTTACCAAGAGGCACCGGGGAGCTGTTTTTT
TRBV7-2	-	-	TRBJ1-2	CASSHQLGGTDGYTF	TGTGCCAGCAGCCACCAACTCGGAGGGACGGATGGCTACACCTTC
TRBV19	-	TRBD1	TRBJ2-7	CASRGTGVHEQYF	TGTGCCAGTAGGGGGACAGGGGTGCACGAGCAGTACTTC
TRBV2	-	TRBD1	TRBJ2-4	CASSSTGGAGKNIQYF	TGTGCCAGCAGTTCCACAGGGGGCGCTGGCAAAAACATTCAGTACTTC
TRBV19	few	TRBD1	TRBJ1-5	CASSPRTGMVQPQHF	TGTGCCAGTAGTCCGCGGACAGGGATGGTTCAGCCCCAGCATTTT
TRBV7-9	-	-	TRBJ2-6	CASSLLGVLAGANVLTF	TGTGCCAGCAGCTTACTAGGCGTGCTAGCGGGGGCCAACGTCCTGACTTTC
TRBV18	-	-	TRBJ2-7	CASSLKQGSGAYEQYF	TGTGCCAGCTCACTAAAACAGGGAAGCGGTGCCTACGAGCAGTACTTC
TRBV30	-	-	TRBJ1-1	CAWSRRGVNTEAFF	TGTGCCTGGAGTAGGAGGGGAGTGAACACTGAAGCTTTCTTT
TRBV27	-	-	TRBJ1-1	CASSPLGGRVSTEAFF	TGTGCCAGCAGTCCCCTGGGGGGGCGCGTAAGCACTGAAGCTTTCTTT
TRBV2	-	-	TRBJ1-3	CARSRVSGNTIYF	TGTGCCAGAAGCAGGGTCTCTGGAAACACCATATATTTT
TRBV3-1/TRBV3-2	once	-	TRBJ2-5	CASSQVRGETQYF	TGTGCCAGCAGCCAAGTTAGGGGAGAGACCCAGTACTTC
TRBV5-6	few	-	TRBJ2-7	CASSPPTTREDEQYF	TGTGCCAGCAGCCCGCCAACTACGCGCGAGGACGAGCAGTACTTC